This T cell receptor beta chain derives from a study of T cell responses to AZD1222 COVID-19 vaccine. V was trimmed by 4 bases and J by 4 bases, leaving 17 bases between them. This CDR3 comprises 15 residues. The germline V gene has CDR1 MDHEN and CDR2 SYDVKM. Sequencing was performed with immunoSEQ multiplex PCR; in TCRdb, only in-frame clones are kept and a portion is missing. The data show roughly 97,000 clones, about 90% seen once. This chain joins TRBV28 and TRBJ2-7, with D possibly being TRBD1 (6 bases). The input for sequencing was peripheral blood, taken on day 0 of AZD1222 vaccination. The sequence was obtained from an adult in good health. Here the CDR3 reads CASSSGGQGKYEQYF. The CDR3 coding sequence is TGTGCCAGCAGTTCAGGTGGGCAGGGGAAGTACGAGCAGTACTTC.